The 13 T cell receptor beta chains in this list originate from one sample, sequenced in a study of shared clonotypes between healthy human individuals. The table came from immunoSEQ multiplex PCR; TCRdb's copy has only in-frame clones and leaves some out. This sample has roughly 2,300,000 clones, with less than 95% found just once. The sequencing input was naive CD4+ T cells from PBMCs. Stated subset: CD45RA+ positively selected. These receptors all stem from a man aged 18 to 30 in good health. Some clones in this sample may be carry-over from other donors' samples.

V is TRBV7-2 and J is TRBJ2-6, with TRBD1 matching 12 bases. The CDR3 runs 18 residues. V was clipped by 6 bases and J by 0 bases; unmatched bases: 6. Germline lookup yields CDR1 SGHTA and CDR2 FQGNSA. The CDR3 nucleotides read TGTGCCAGCAGGGGACAGGGGGCGCCTAACTCTGGGGCCAACGTCCTGACTTTC. Residues: CASRGQGAPNSGANVLTF.

V usage is TRBV30 and J usage is TRBJ2-3; 8 bases line up with TRBD2. The CDR3 is 16 amino acids. Germline V gene data show CDR1 as GTSNPN and CDR2 as SVGIG (reference sequence). The trim removed 3 bases at V and 2 bases at J, leaving 10 bases unmatched. The CDR3 DNA follows: TGTGCCTGGAGAGAACTTTGGACTAGCTACACAGATACGCAGTATTTT. Residues: CAWRELWTSYTDTQYF.

Comments on this clone: Other DNA variants within this sample encode the same CDR3. The rearrangement links TRBV18 to TRBJ1-2; perhaps TRBD1 as D (5 bases). The length of the CDR3 is 14 residues. Germline V gene lookup returns CDR1 KGHSH and CDR2 LQKENI. Trimming took 3 bases from V and 2 from J, leaving 10 bases between them. CDR3 residues: CASSPGRDNYGYTF. CDR3 nucleotides: TGTGCCAGCTCACCCGGCAGGGACAACTATGGCTACACCTTC.

The chain employs TRBV11-3 and TRBJ2-3, with D unresolved. The CDR3 runs 12 residues. Trimming left V 5 bases short and J 1 base short, with 4 bases between. CDR1 and CDR2 (germline): SGHNT, YENEEA. Here the CDR3 reads CASSQGTDTQYF. DNA of the CDR3: TGTGCCAGCAGCCAAGGCACAGATACGCAGTATTTT.

This sequence joins TRBV29-1 and TRBJ2-2; D may be TRBD1 (7 bases). The length of the CDR3 is 16 residues. V was clipped by 5 bases and J by 5 bases, with 21 bases between them. Germline V lookup: CDR1 SQVTM, CDR2 ANQGSEA. The CDR3 spells CSVWGRGWLATGELFF. CDR3 DNA: TGCAGCGTTTGGGGCAGGGGGTGGCTAGCGACCGGGGAGCTGTTTTTT.

The rearrangement joins TRBV28 to TRBJ2-7; tentatively, D is TRBD1 (7 bases). Germline V lookup: CDR1 MDHEN, CDR2 SYDVKM. Trimming cost V 2 bases and J 3 bases, with 14 bases left between them. The length of the CDR3 is 15 residues. The CDR3 nucleotides read TGTGCCAGCAGTTTAGGGCCAGGGGGGTACTACGAGCAGTACTTC. Protein: CASSLGPGGYYEQYF.

The chain combines TRBV7-9 with TRBJ1-2; D perhaps matches TRBD1 (5 bases). This CDR3 contains 15 residues. CDR1 and CDR2 (germline): SEHNR, FQNEAQ (reference sequence). V dropped 0 bases and J dropped 6 bases, with 14 bases sitting between them. In DNA form, the CDR3 reads TGTGCCAGCAGCTTAGCGGGGACGGTACCAGATGGCTACACCTTC. Amino acid sequence: CASSLAGTVPDGYTF.

With respect to this clone: Within the sample, other DNA sequences also encode this same CDR3. This sequence joins TRBV18 and TRBJ2-1; 14 bases map to TRBD2. Germline CDR1 reads KGHSH; CDR2 reads LQKENI. V shed 2 bases, J shed 7 bases, and the junction held 4 bases outside the gene matches. The CDR3 runs 16 residues. CDR3 sequence (DNA): TGTGCCAGCTCACCAGGGACTAGCGGGAGTAGGAATGAGCAGTTCTTC. The encoded protein is CASSPGTSGSRNEQFF.

The chain recombines TRBV7-9 with TRBJ1-2; 10 nucleotides align to TRBD1. The ends lost 6 bases at V and 2 bases at J; junction bases unmatched: 3. This CDR3 spans 14 amino acids. CDR1 is SEHNR, CDR2 FQNEAQ, per germline (reference sequence). CDR3 sequence reads: CASRRTGGNYGYTF. The CDR3 nucleotides read TGTGCCAGCAGACGGACAGGGGGGAACTATGGCTACACCTTC.

The chain links TRBV18 to TRBJ1-5, with 8 bases lining up with TRBD1. Germline lookup yields CDR1 KGHSH and CDR2 LQKENI. Trimming at V came to 3 bases and at J to 3 bases, leaving 4 bases not matched to a gene. This CDR3 has 15 residues. The CDR3 coding sequence is TGTGCCAGCTCACCGGGACAGGCGGACAATCAGCCCCAGCATTTT. Translation gives CASSPGQADNQPQHF.

CDR3 nucleotides: TGTGCCAGCTCGGAGCAGCCTAGCAATCAGCCCCAGCATTTT. Encoded protein: CASSEQPSNQPQHF. The chain carries TRBV2 and TRBJ1-5; D not resolved. Germline V gene lookup returns CDR1 SNHLY and CDR2 FYNNEI. The germline V and J ends were trimmed by 8 bases and 0 bases, with 11 bases remaining between them. The CDR3 is 14 residues long.

The chain recombines TRBV6-1 with TRBJ2-7; 10 bases are a match to TRBD2. The CDR3 spans 15 residues. The ends lost 3 bases at V and 4 bases at J; junction bases unmatched: 6. CDR1 MNHNS and CDR2 SASEGT come from the germline V gene. CDR3 sequence: CASSEVGLAAYEQYF. CDR3 nucleotide sequence: TGTGCCAGCAGTGAGGTAGGACTAGCGGCTTACGAGCAGTACTTC.

In its sample, this clone was seen once. The V call is TRBV27, the J call TRBJ1-1, with 7 bases that match TRBD1. The CDR3 spans 14 residues. Losses at the gene ends were 4 bases for V and 4 bases for J; bases not matched to a gene: 6. In germline, CDR1 is MNHEY, CDR2 SMNVEV (reference sequence). The CDR3 is CASSSPGTATEAFF. The CDR3 nucleotides read TGTGCCAGCAGTTCCCCAGGGACAGCCACTGAAGCTTTCTTT.